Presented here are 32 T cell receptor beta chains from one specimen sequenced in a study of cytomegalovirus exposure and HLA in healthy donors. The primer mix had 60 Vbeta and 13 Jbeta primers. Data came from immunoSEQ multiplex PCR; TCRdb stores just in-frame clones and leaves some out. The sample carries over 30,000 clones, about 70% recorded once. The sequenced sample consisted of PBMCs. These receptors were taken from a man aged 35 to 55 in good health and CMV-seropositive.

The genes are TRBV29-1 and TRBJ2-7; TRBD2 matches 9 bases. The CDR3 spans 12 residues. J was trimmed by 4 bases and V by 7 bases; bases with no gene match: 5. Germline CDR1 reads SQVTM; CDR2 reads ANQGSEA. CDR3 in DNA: TGCAGCGCCTCAAGCGGGAGGTACGAGCAGTACTTC. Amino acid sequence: CSASSGRYEQYF.

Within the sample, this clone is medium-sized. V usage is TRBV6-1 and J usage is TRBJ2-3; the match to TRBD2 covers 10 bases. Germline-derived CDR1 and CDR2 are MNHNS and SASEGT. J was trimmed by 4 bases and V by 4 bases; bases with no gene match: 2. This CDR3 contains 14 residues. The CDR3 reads CASSGSGGADTQYF. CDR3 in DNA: TGTGCCAGCAGTGGGAGCGGGGGGGCAGATACGCAGTATTTT.

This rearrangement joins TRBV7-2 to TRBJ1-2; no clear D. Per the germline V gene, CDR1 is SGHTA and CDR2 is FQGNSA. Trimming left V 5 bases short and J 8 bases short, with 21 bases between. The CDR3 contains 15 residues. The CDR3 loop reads CASSPSSTDTRGYTF. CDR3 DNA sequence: TGTGCCAGCAGCCCATCATCTACAGACACTAGGGGCTACACCTTC.

CDR3 amino acids: CASRYDYEQFF. As DNA, the CDR3 is TGTGCCAGCAGATACGACTATGAGCAGTTCTTC. This sequence joins TRBV28 and TRBJ2-1; unclear D gene. Germline V gene lookup returns CDR1 MDHEN and CDR2 SYDVKM. The CDR3 has 11 amino acids. The V end was cut by 6 bases, the J end by 8 bases, with 8 bases between.

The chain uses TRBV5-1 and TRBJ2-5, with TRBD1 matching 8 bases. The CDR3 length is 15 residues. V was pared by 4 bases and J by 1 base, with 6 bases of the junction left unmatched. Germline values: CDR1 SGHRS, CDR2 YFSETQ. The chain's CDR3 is CASSRQGAIQETQYF. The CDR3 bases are TGCGCCAGCAGCCGGCAGGGGGCGATCCAAGAGACCCAGTACTTC. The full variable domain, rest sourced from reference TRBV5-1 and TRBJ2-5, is KAGVTQTPRYLIKTRGQQVTLSCSPISGHRSVSWYQQTPGQGLQFLFEYFSETQRNKGNFPGRFSGRQFSNSRSEMNVSTLELGDSALYLCASSRQGAIQETQYFGPGTRLLVL.

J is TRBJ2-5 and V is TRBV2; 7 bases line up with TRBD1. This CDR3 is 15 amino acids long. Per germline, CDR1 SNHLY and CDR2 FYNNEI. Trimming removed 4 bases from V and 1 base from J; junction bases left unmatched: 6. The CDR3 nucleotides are TGTGCCAGCAGTGTTGACAGGGTGCCCCAAGAGACCCAGTACTTC. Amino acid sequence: CASSVDRVPQETQYF.

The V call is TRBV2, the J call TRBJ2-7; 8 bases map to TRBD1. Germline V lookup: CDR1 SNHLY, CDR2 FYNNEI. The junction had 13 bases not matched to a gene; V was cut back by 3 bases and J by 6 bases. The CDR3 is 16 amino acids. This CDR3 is CASSENPTGVASEQYF. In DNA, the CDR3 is TGTGCCAGCAGTGAGAATCCGACAGGGGTCGCTTCCGAGCAGTACTTC.

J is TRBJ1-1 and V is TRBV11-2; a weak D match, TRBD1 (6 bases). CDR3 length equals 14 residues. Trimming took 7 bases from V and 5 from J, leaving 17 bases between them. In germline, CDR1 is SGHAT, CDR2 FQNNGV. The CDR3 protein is CASTLAPRGTEAFF. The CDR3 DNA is TGTGCCAGCACCCTGGCGCCGAGGGGGACTGAAGCTTTCTTT.

The CDR3 region has the DNA TGCGCCAGCAGCTTGGATCGCGGTACAGATACGCAGTATTTT. It specifies CASSLDRGTDTQYF. V gene TRBV5-1 combines with J gene TRBJ2-3; D ambiguous. Germline V gives CDR1 SGHRS, CDR2 YFSETQ. V was pared by 0 bases and J by 3 bases, with 8 bases between. This CDR3 contains 14 residues.

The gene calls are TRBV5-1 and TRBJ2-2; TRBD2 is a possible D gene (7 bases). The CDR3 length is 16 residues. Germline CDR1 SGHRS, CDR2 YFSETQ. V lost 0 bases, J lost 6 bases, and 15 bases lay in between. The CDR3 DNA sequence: TGCGCCAGCAGCTTGGCCGGAGGGGGGGCCGCCGGGGAGCTGTTTTTT. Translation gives CASSLAGGGAAGELFF.

CDR3 in amino acids: CSVEGGGRTEAFF. As DNA, the CDR3 is TGCAGCGTTGAAGGAGGAGGGCGAACTGAAGCTTTCTTT. The V gene is TRBV29-1, the J gene TRBJ1-1, with D unresolved. CDR1 is SQVTM, CDR2 ANQGSEA, per germline. Between the trimmed V and J ends, which lost 1 base and 5 bases, there was a span of 11 bases. This CDR3 spans 13 amino acids.

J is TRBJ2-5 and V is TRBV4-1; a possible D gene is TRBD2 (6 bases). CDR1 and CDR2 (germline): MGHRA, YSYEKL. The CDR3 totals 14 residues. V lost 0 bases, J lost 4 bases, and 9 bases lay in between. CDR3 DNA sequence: TGCGCCAGCAGCCAAGATCCCGGGAGAGAGACCCAGTACTTC. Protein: CASSQDPGRETQYF.

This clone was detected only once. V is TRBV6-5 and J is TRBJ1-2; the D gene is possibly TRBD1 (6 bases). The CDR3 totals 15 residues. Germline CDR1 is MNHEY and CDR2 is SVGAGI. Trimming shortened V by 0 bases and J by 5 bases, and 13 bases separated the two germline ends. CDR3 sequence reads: CASSYSSSRGYGYTF. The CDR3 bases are TGTGCCAGCAGTTACTCGAGTAGCAGGGGTTATGGCTACACCTTC.

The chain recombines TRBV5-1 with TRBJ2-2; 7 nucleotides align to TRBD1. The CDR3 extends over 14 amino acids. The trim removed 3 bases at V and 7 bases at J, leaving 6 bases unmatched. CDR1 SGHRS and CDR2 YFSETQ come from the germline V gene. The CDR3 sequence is CASSSTGWGGELFF. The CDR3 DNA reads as TGCGCCAGCAGCTCGACAGGGTGGGGCGGGGAGCTGTTTTTT. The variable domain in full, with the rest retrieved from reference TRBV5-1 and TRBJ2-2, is KAGVTQTPRYLIKTRGQQVTLSCSPISGHRSVSWYQQTPGQGLQFLFEYFSETQRNKGNFPGRFSGRQFSNSRSEMNVSTLELGDSALYLCASSSTGWGGELFFGEGSRLTVL.

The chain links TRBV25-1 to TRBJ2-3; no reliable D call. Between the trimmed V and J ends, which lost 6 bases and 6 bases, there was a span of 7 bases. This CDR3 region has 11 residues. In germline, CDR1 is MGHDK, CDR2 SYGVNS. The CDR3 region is CASSDRDTQYF. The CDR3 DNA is TGTGCCAGCAGCGATCGGGATACGCAGTATTTT.

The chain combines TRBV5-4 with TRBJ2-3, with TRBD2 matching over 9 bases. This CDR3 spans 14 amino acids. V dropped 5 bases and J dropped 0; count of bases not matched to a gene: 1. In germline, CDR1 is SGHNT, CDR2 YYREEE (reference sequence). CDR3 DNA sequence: TGTGCCAGCAGAAGCGGGGGGAGCACAGATACGCAGTATTTT. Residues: CASRSGGSTDTQYF.

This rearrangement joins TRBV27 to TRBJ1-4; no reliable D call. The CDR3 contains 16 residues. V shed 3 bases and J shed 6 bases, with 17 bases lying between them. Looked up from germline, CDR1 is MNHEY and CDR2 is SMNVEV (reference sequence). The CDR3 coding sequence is TGTGCCAGCAGTTTTTTTCGGCGAGGGATGGATGAAAAACTGTTTTTT. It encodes CASSFFRRGMDEKLFF.

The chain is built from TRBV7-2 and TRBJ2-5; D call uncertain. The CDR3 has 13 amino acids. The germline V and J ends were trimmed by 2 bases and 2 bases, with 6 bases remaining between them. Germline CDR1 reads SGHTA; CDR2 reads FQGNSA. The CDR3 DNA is TGTGCCAGCAGCTTATTGAGACAAGAGACCCAGTACTTC. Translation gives CASSLLRQETQYF.

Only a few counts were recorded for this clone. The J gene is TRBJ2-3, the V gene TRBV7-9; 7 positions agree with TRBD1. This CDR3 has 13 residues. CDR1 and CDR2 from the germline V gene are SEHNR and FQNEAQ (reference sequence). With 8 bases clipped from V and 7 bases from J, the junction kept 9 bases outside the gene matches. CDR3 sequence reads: CASAETGWNTQYF. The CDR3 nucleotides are TGTGCCAGCGCCGAGACAGGGTGGAATACGCAGTATTTT.

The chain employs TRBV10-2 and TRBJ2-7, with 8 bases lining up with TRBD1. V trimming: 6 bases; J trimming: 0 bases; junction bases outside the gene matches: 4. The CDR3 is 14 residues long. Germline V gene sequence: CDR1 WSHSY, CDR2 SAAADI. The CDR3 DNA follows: TGCGCCAGCAGAGGACAGGGTATCTCCTACGAGCAGTACTTC. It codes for CASRGQGISYEQYF.

DNA of the CDR3: TGCGCCAGCAGCTGGACAGGAGAGGAGACCCAGTACTTC. This gives the protein CASSWTGEETQYF. The genes are TRBV5-1 and TRBJ2-5; the match to TRBD1 covers 7 bases. The V gene end was trimmed by 3 bases and the J gene end by 5 bases; junction bases not matched to a gene: 4. The CDR3 contains 13 residues. Germline V gene lookup returns CDR1 SGHRS and CDR2 YFSETQ.

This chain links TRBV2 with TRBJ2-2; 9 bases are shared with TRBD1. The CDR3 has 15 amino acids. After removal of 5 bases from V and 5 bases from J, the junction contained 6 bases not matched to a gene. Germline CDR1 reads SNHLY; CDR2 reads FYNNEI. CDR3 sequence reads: CASSPDRGGTGELFF. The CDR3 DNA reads TGTGCCAGCAGTCCGGACAGGGGAGGTACCGGGGAGCTGTTTTTT.

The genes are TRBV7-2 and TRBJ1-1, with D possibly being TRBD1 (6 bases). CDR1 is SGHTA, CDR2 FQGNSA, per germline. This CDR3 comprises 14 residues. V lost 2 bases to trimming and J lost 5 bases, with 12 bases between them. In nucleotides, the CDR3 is TGTGCCAGCAGCTTAAAGGGGGAGAAGACTGAAGCTTTCTTT. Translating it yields CASSLKGEKTEAFF.

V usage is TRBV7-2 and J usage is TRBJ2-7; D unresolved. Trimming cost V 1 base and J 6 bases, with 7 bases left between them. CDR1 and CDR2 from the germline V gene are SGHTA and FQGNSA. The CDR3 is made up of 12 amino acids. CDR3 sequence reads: CASSLDGPEQYF. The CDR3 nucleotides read TGTGCCAGCAGCTTAGATGGGCCCGAGCAGTACTTC. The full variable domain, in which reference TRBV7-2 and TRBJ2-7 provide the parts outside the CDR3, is GAGVSQSPSNKVTEKGKDVELRCDPISGHTALYWYRQSLGQGLEFLIYFQGNSAPDKSGLPSDRFSAERTGGSVSTLTIQRTQQEDSAVYLCASSLDGPEQYFGPGTRLTVT.

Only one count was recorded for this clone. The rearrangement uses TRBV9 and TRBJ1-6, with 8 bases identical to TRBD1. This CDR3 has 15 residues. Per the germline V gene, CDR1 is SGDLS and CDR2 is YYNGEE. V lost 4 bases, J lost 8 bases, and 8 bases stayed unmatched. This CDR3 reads CASSRTGGGDSPLHF. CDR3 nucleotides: TGTGCCAGCAGCAGAACAGGGGGTGGTGATTCACCCCTCCACTTT.

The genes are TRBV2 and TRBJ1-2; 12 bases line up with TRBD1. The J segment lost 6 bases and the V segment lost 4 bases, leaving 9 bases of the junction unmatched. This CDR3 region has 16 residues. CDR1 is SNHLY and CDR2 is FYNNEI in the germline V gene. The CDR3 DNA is TGTGCCAGCAGTGTTGGGACAGGGGGCGCCAGGGATGGCTACACCTTC. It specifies CASSVGTGGARDGYTF. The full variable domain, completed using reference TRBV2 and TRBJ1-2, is EPEVTQTPSHQVTQMGQEVILRCVPISNHLYFYWYRQILGQKVEFLVSFYNNEISEKSEIFDDQFSVERPDGSNFTLKIRSTKLEDSAMYFCASSVGTGGARDGYTFGSGTRLTVV.

CDR3 region: CASSVTVNTEAFF. The CDR3 DNA follows: TGTGCCAGTAGTGTGACAGTGAACACTGAAGCTTTCTTT. The chain couples TRBV19 to TRBJ1-1; D perhaps matches TRBD1 (5 bases). Trimming removed 5 bases from V and 0 bases from J, with 7 bases in between. Germline-derived CDR1 and CDR2 are LNHDA and SQIVND (reference sequence). The CDR3 has 13 residues. The full variable domain, in which reference TRBV19 and TRBJ1-1 provide the parts outside the CDR3, is DGGITQSPKYLFRKEGQNVTLSCEQNLNHDAMYWYRQDPGQGLRLIYYSQIVNDFQKGDIAEGYSVSREKKESFPLTVTSAQKNPTAFYLCASSVTVNTEAFFGQGTRLTVV.

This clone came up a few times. The CDR3 loop is CASTRTGELFF. CDR3 bases: TGTGCCAGCACCCGTACCGGGGAGCTGTTTTTT. V is TRBV6-5 and J is TRBJ2-2; D unclear. Germline values: CDR1 MNHEY, CDR2 SVGAGI. The length of the CDR3 is 11 residues. Trimming shortened V by 7 bases and J by 5 bases, and 5 bases separated the two germline ends.

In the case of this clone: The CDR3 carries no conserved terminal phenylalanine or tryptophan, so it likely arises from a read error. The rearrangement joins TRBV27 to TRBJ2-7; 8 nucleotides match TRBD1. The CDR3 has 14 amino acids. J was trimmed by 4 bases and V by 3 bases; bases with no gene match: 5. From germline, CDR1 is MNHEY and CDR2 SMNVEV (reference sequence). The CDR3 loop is CASSFRGRGYEQYL. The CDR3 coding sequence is TGTGCCAGCAGTTTCAGGGGGCGCGGGTACGAGCAGTACCTC.

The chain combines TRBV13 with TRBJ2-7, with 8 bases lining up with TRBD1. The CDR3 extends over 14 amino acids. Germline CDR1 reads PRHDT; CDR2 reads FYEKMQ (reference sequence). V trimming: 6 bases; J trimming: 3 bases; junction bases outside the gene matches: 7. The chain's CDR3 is CASRARGQGYEQYF. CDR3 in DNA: TGTGCCAGCAGGGCCAGGGGGCAAGGCTACGAGCAGTACTTC.

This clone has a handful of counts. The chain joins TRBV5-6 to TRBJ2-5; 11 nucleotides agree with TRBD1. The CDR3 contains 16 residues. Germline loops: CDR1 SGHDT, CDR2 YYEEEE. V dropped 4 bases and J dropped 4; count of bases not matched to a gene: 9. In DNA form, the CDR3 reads TGTGCCAGCAGCCGGGGACGGACAGGGGGCCGAGAGACCCAGTACTTC. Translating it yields CASSRGRTGGRETQYF.

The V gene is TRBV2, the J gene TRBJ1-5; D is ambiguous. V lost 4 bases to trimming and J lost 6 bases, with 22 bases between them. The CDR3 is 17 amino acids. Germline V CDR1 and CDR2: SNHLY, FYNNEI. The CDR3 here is CASSVPREAGPSQPQHF. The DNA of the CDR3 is TGTGCCAGCAGTGTCCCCCGCGAGGCGGGTCCTAGTCAGCCCCAGCATTTT.